This T cell receptor (beta chain) is from a study of blood T cell repertoires in COVID-19. Study at large: Samples came from the United States, Italy and Spain, spanning acute and convalescent COVID-19. Nucleic acid was either cDNA or gDNA, and it came from T cells, B-cell-depleted T cells, or PBMCs.

J gave up 6 bases and V 1 base, and 8 bases lay outside the gene matches. Germline assignment: CDR1 SGHRS and CDR2 YFSETQ. The CDR3 contains 16 residues. This table comes from immunoSEQ multiplex PCR, and its TCRdb copy is limited to in-frame clones, with some not included. This sample has 150,000 to 200,000 clones, with approximately 83% found just once. This clone was seen once. The J gene is TRBJ2-1, the V gene TRBV5-1; 9 bases align to TRBD2. The sequence derives from a man aged 55 to 70 with acute or convalescent COVID-19. Sequencing used peripheral blood. The CDR3 spells CASSLMWTSASNEQFF. The CDR3 DNA reads as TGCGCCAGCAGCTTGATGTGGACTAGCGCCTCCAATGAGCAGTTCTTC.